This T cell receptor (beta chain) emerged from a study of naive and memory T cell subsets. Study-wide points: Naive repertoires, especially CD8, held a few larger clonotypes, possibly memory cells re-expressing CD45RA.

A remark on this clonotype: Its target is not known.

Alpha and beta libraries were amplified separately from the second PCR onward. Cells stained for CD3, CD4, CD8, CD45RA and CD27 were sorted into four subsets. V gave up 4 bases and J gave up 2 bases, with 9 bases separating them. The CDR3 spans 13 residues. The germline V gene has CDR1 MGHDK and CDR2 SYGVNS. An equimolar mix of two oligonucleotides served as the beta constant-region primer for TRBC1 and TRBC2. Four rounds of PCR amplified the ligated cDNA using nested alpha and beta constant-region primers plus SP2. TCRdb processed the UMI-ligation and nested PCR reads anew with MiXCR; each CDR3 protein has one entry. The table records approximately 100,000 distinct CDR3 sequences, 13% to 15% of them present only once.

The clonotype was recovered from a human donor in good health. The V call is TRBV25-1, the J call TRBJ2-7; unclear D gene. Sequencing was performed on naive CD8+ T cells from blood. CDR3 bases: TGTGCCAGCAGTGGCTTAAGAACCTACGAGCAGTACTTC. It codes for CASSGLRTYEQYF.